The sequence of this TCR beta chain was determined in a study of blood T cell repertoires in COVID-19 (dated by TCRdb to about 2020). Background for the entire study: Samples covering the acute and convalescent phases of COVID-19 were provided by collaborators in the United States, Italy and Spain. The dataset comprised deeply sampled blood TCRbeta repertoires from subjects exposed to, actively infected with, or recovered from COVID-19. Where available, HLA class I and class II types were obtained from metadata supplied by the sample provider rather than from assay-based typing. The prospective study material was composed of cDNA or gDNA derived from T cells, B-cell-depleted T cells, or PBMCs. The samples were drawn from the first 160 participants of the ongoing ImmuneRACE study and from over 950 subjects provided by 6 global collaborators. Nearly every sample came with metadata listing a de-identified subject ID, COVID-19 status, age in years and sex. A freely available public database, intended as a resource for researchers studying the immune response to SARS-CoV-2, is where the repertoires were released.

The immunoSEQ Assay, a bias-controlled multiplex PCR, was used to amplify TCRbeta CDR3 regions from genomic DNA. In the authors' own workflow: The number of nucleated cells in each sample was estimated from the amplification of reference gene primers within the assay. To quantify the absolute abundance of each unique TCRbeta CDR3 rearrangement, sequence reads were collapsed and filtered. For each sample, productive Simpson clonality was calculated as the square root of Simpson's diversity index across productive rearrangements. TCRdb carries this immuneACCESS record with in-frame sequences only. Its versions omit some clonotypes, under half of them owing to an unresolved V gene in the studies checked, with the rest unexplained. The DNA gave D and trimming, while V, J and clone size come from that table. The sample table shows tens of thousands of clones, and around four fifths are seen once. Together, the top ten hold approximately 5% of the sample.

Each collaborating institution followed its own protocols to collect whole blood in K2EDTA tubes. For TCRbeta analysis, collaborators shipped samples as frozen whole blood, isolated PBMCs, or DNA extracted from either of those sample types. Note on this clone: No cognate antigen has been identified for it. The input lacks base qualities; no much larger clone sits a single base away.

As encoded in the germline V gene (reference sequence), CDR1 is SEHNR while CDR2 is FQNEAQ. The CDR3, cysteine through phenylalanine, is 15 amino acids long. Here the CDR3 DNA is all that survives: 45 bases in frame from base 1. Germline trimming amounts to 10 bases on V and 0 bases on J, with 9 as the count of junction bases outside the gene matches. What the authors observed across the whole study: The quantity of clinical and demographic metadata differed by source and by participant and was supplied without curation.

The chain was built from TRBV7-9 and TRBJ1-3, with 7 bases aligning to TRBD1. This receptor was taken from a man between 65 and 85 years old with acute or convalescent COVID-19. Sequencing was carried out using peripheral blood. The bases are TGTGCCACCCAGACAGGGCCATACTCTGGAAACACCATATATTTT. This encodes CATQTGPYSGNTIYF.